Presented here are 19 T cell receptor beta chains from one specimen sequenced in a study of T cell clones after liver transplantation. The data were produced by immunoSEQ multiplex PCR, yet TCRdb's version contains in-frame clones alone and is incomplete. The sample has more than 70,000 clones; less than 85% are singletons. Source: CD4+ T cells from blood, taken at the 22-month timepoint. The receptors derive from a human patient who received a liver transplant. Some T cells may have originated in the graft donor.

J is TRBJ1-1 and V is TRBV29-1; D possibly corresponds to TRBD1 (5 bases). V was cut by 7 bases and J by 1 base, with 13 bases left in between. The CDR3 contains 13 residues. Germline values: CDR1 SQVTM, CDR2 ANQGSEA. Here the CDR3 reads CSALRGENTEAFF. For the CDR3, the DNA is TGCAGCGCTCTTCGGGGGGAGAACACTGAAGCTTTCTTT.

The V gene is TRBV11-2, the J gene TRBJ1-2; D not certain. Germline CDR1 and CDR2: SGHAT and FQNNGV. The CDR3 consists of 14 residues. Trimming took 5 bases from V and 8 from J, leaving 18 bases between them. CDR3 coding DNA: TGTGCCAGCAGCCTATTAAGGGCAGGTGGCGGCTACACCTTC. This codes for CASSLLRAGGGYTF.

The CDR3 spells CASSRFGTPEDTQYF. CDR3 sequence (DNA): TGTGCCAGCAGTAGGTTTGGGACACCCGAAGATACGCAGTATTTT. The chain combines TRBV28 with TRBJ2-3; a weak D match, TRBD1 (6 bases). The CDR3 has 15 amino acids. Deletions cut 5 bases from V and 5 bases from J, with 17 bases between. Germline CDR1 and CDR2: MDHEN and SYDVKM.

The chain uses TRBV7-3 and TRBJ2-2; possibly TRBD1 for D (6 bases). The CDR3 has 17 amino acids. From germline, CDR1 is SGHTA and CDR2 FQGTGA. V lost 4 bases and J 4 bases, leaving 19 bases between the germline ends. In DNA, the CDR3 is TGTGCCAGCAGCTGGGGGCGCCCGGGACACCGCACCGGGGAGCTGTTTTTT. It translates to CASSWGRPGHRTGELFF.

This chain joins TRBV6-5 and TRBJ2-5; D tentatively fits TRBD1 or TRBD2 (5 bases each). Trimming pared 6 bases from V and 2 bases from J, leaving 10 bases between. The CDR3 consists of 13 residues. Germline CDR1 reads MNHEY; CDR2 reads SVGAGI. DNA for the CDR3: TGTGCCAGCAGCCGGGGCAGTCAAGAGACCCAGTACTTC. Translated, it gives CASSRGSQETQYF.

This sequence joins TRBV10-3 and TRBJ2-2, with TRBD1 matching 10 bases. The CDR3 runs 15 residues. Germline CDR1 is ENHRY and CDR2 is SYGVKD. Losses at the gene ends were 10 bases for V and 8 bases for J; bases not matched to a gene: 13. CDR3 sequence: CATSGWDRGEGELFF. CDR3 nucleotides: TGTGCCACCAGCGGATGGGACAGGGGAGAGGGGGAGCTGTTTTTT.

In this sample, this clone turned up a few times. V usage is TRBV6-1 and J usage is TRBJ1-3, with D uncertain. Germline-derived CDR1 and CDR2 are MNHNS and SASEGT. This CDR3 is 15 amino acids long. The V end was cut by 4 bases, the J end by 1 base, with 11 bases between. The CDR3 bases are TGTGCCAGCAGTGCCGGCAGGACTTCTGGAAACACCATATATTTT. It is translated as CASSAGRTSGNTIYF.

The chain employs TRBV5-1 and TRBJ2-3, with 11 bases fitting TRBD2. The germline CDR1 and CDR2 sequences are SGHRS and YFSETQ. This CDR3 spans 17 amino acids. J lost 2 bases, V lost 0 bases, and 5 bases had no gene match. In DNA, the CDR3 is TGCGCCAGCAGCTTGGGCCTACTAGCGGGGGCCACAGATACGCAGTATTTT. Translation gives CASSLGLLAGATDTQYF.

This chain connects TRBV10-3 to TRBJ2-1, with D perhaps being TRBD1 or TRBD2 (5 bases each). V lost 11 bases and J lost 0, with 26 bases in between. This CDR3 is built from 18 residues. Per germline, CDR1 ENHRY and CDR2 SYGVKD. CDR3 loop: CAAGTPSKQGSSYNEQFF. CDR3 nucleotide sequence: TGTGCCGCCGGGACCCCTTCAAAACAAGGAAGCTCCTACAATGAGCAGTTCTTC.

The chain joins TRBV25-1 to TRBJ2-2, with D unresolved. The CDR3 has 15 residues. In germline, CDR1 is MGHDK, CDR2 SYGVNS. V was clipped by 0 bases and J by 6 bases, with 11 bases between them. CDR3 sequence: CASSEYIRRAGELFF. The DNA of the CDR3 is TGTGCCAGCAGTGAATATATAAGACGGGCCGGGGAGCTGTTTTTT.

There are a few counts of this clone. V gene TRBV30 combines with J gene TRBJ2-7, with 9 nucleotides matching TRBD2. The germline V gene encodes CDR1 GTSNPN and CDR2 SVGIG (reference sequence). V trimming: 2 bases; J trimming: 7 bases; junction bases outside the gene matches: 9. The CDR3 covers 14 residues. CDR3 DNA: TGTGCCTGGAGTTTTAGCGGGAGCTTGAAGGAGCAGTACTTC. Translating it yields CAWSFSGSLKEQYF.

The chain employs TRBV28 and TRBJ2-7, with 12 positions matching TRBD2. J lost 6 bases, V lost 5 bases, and 11 bases had no gene match. This CDR3 is 16 amino acids long. Germline loops: CDR1 MDHEN, CDR2 SYDVKM. For the CDR3, the DNA is TGTGCCAGCAGTCAGAGCCGGACTAGCGGGAATCGCGAGCAGTACTTC. This translates into CASSQSRTSGNREQYF.

J is TRBJ2-3 and V is TRBV29-1; TRBD1 or TRBD2 may be the D gene (5 bases each). The CDR3 is 15 residues long. Trimming removed 8 bases at V and 2 bases at J, with 20 bases between. From germline, CDR1 is SQVTM and CDR2 ANQGSEA. The CDR3 sequence is CSYPGRGEATDTQYF. The DNA for the CDR3 is TGCAGCTACCCGGGACGGGGAGAAGCCACAGATACGCAGTATTTT.

This clone came up a few times. In DNA form, the CDR3 reads TGTGCCAGCAGTTTCGGGATTTATGAGCAGTTCTTC. Residues: CASSFGIYEQFF. This chain links TRBV28 with TRBJ2-1; D possibly corresponds to TRBD2 (5 bases). This CDR3 region has 12 residues. The V gene's germline CDR1 is MDHEN and CDR2 SYDVKM. Trimming pared 3 bases from V and 8 bases from J, leaving 8 bases between.

This sequence joins TRBV5-6 and TRBJ2-5, with 10 bases that match TRBD2. This CDR3 spans 14 amino acids. Germline V lookup: CDR1 SGHDT, CDR2 YYEEEE. V shed 4 bases, J shed 2 bases, and the junction held 2 bases outside the gene matches. The CDR3 loop reads CASSTLAGQETQYF. The DNA of the CDR3 is TGTGCCAGCAGCACACTAGCGGGGCAAGAGACCCAGTACTTC.

The V call is TRBV28, the J call TRBJ1-2; no reliable D call. The germline V gene has CDR1 MDHEN and CDR2 SYDVKM. This CDR3 is 13 amino acids long. V was cut by 6 bases and J by 0 bases, with 8 bases left in between. As DNA, the CDR3 is TGTGCCAGCAGGACCCTCTCTAACTATGGCTACACCTTC. Protein sequence: CASRTLSNYGYTF.

The count of this clone is one. The rearrangement links TRBV7-3 to TRBJ2-1; 9 positions match TRBD1. Germline V gives CDR1 SGHTA, CDR2 FQGTGA. V shed 1 base and J 8 bases; nucleotides not matched to a gene: 12. The CDR3 loop spans 17 amino acids. CDR3 loop: CASSLKVGQGNGDEQFF. The CDR3 DNA reads TGTGCCAGCAGCTTAAAAGTCGGACAGGGGAATGGCGATGAGCAGTTCTTC.

The chain employs TRBV7-2 and TRBJ2-7; D is unresolved. Germline CDR1 SGHTA, CDR2 FQGNSA. V gave up 0 bases and J gave up 7 bases, with 7 bases separating them. This CDR3 is 12 amino acids long. Here the CDR3 DNA reads TGTGCCAGCAGCTTAGCTCCGGTTGAGCAGTACTTC. This gives the protein CASSLAPVEQYF.

The J gene is TRBJ2-5, the V gene TRBV5-1; 12 bases fit TRBD2. Trimming cost V 3 bases and J 0 bases; bases outside gene matches: 9. This CDR3 has 18 amino acids. Germline V CDR1 and CDR2: SGHRS, YFSETQ. The CDR3 DNA reads TGCGCCAGCAGCTCTGGGGCCGGGACTAGCGGGTACCAAGAGACCCAGTACTTC. Protein: CASSSGAGTSGYQETQYF.